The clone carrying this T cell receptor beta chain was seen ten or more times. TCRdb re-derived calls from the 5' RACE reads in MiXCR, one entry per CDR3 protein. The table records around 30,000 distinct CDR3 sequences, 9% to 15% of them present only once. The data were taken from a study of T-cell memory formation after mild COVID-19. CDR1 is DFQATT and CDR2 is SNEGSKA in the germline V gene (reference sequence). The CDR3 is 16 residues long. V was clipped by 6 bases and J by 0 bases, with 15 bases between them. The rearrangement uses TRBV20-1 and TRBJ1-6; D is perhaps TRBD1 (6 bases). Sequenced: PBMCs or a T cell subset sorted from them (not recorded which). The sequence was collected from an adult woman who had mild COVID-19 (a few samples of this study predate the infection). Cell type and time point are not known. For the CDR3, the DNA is TGCAGTGCCAAAGGACAGCCTATCTCCTATAATTCACCCCTCCACTTT. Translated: CSAKGQPISYNSPLHF.